This T cell receptor beta chain was documented in a study of cytomegalovirus exposure and HLA in healthy donors. The PCR ran on 60 Vbeta and 13 Jbeta primers. Profiling relied on immunoSEQ multiplex PCR, and the TCRdb table lists in-frame clones only, not all of them. The sample records more than 100,000 clones, about two thirds being singletons. A word on this clone: Its antigen is still unknown.

Study-level results: In a later analysis, compared with equally common non-associated chains, HLA-associated beta chains were more expanded. HLA alleles were associated with fewer than 20,000 TCR beta sequences in a later analysis at 0.05 false discovery rate.

The germline gives CDR1 SGHTA, CDR2 FQGTGA. Trimming took 1 base from V and 7 from J; bases not matched to a gene: 9. The CDR3 runs 17 residues. The TCR sequence derives from a man aged 50-59 years in good health and CMV-seropositive. The sample was PBMCs. The chain has TRBV7-3 and TRBJ2-2; 10 bases map to TRBD2. CDR3 region: CASSLSPSGRGNGELFF. The CDR3 DNA reads TGTGCCAGCAGCTTAAGTCCTAGCGGGAGAGGAAACGGGGAGCTGTTTTTT.